This note documents a single T cell receptor beta chain sequence. Antigen specificity is unknown. This sample is part of a study of memory CD4+ T cells and cytomegalovirus serostatus. Overall study: Donors were healthy Belgian adults, several CMV seropositive and under 30 seronegative. Findings and caveats of the study: About 40% of the roughly 160 known CMV-associated TCRbeta sequences appeared in CD4+ memory.

Authors' methods: After removing out-of-frame reads, 2.3 million or so distinct TCRbeta sequences remained. The data were produced by immunoSEQ multiplex PCR, yet TCRdb's version contains in-frame clones alone and is incomplete. V and J calls plus clone size are reproduced from that table; the DNA served to infer D and trimming. The sample carries about 64,000 clones, over 60% recorded once. The sort gate was single viable CD3+CD4+CD8-CD45RO+ cells for memory CD4+ T cells. The CDR3 consists of 15 residues. The V gene lost 7 bases and the J gene lost 1 base, with 16 bases spanning the gap. In germline, CDR1 is SGHAT, CDR2 FQDESV (reference sequence).

The receptor was derived from an adult in good health and CMV-seronegative. The chain is built from TRBV11-1 and TRBJ1-1; D not resolved. The sample comprised memory CD4+ T cells from blood. The CDR3 nucleotides are TGTGCCAGCAAGCCGGAGCCGAACCCGAACACTGAAGCTTTCTTT. Its translation: CASKPEPNPNTEAFF.